This T cell receptor (beta chain) was identified in a study of T cells in Graves' hyperthyroidism and ophthalmopathy. Before ophthalmopathy appeared, progressors gave blood at initial hyperthyroidism diagnosis. This clonotype has a count of ten or more. Its specificity is not known. Overall study findings and caveats: Blood also showed most of the thyroid clonotypes that were expanded above 0.001.

The CDR3 consists of 15 residues. V was clipped by 6 bases and J by 3 bases, with 21 bases between them. CDR1 is DFQATT and CDR2 is SNEGSKA in the germline V gene (reference sequence). The investigators amplified TCR beta CDR3 regions from RNA transcripts. TCR CDR3 regions were first amplified by RT-PCR with HTBI primers. Each CDR3 protein gets one entry after TCRdb re-called the multiplex PCR reads with MiXCR. Of 370,000 or so distinct CDR3 sequences in the sample, approximately 14% were seen once. The rearrangement joins TRBV20-1 to TRBJ2-7; D might be TRBD2 (6 bases). Specimen: blood. The source is a woman aged 18-29 years with Graves' hyperthyroidism that later progressed to Graves' ophthalmopathy. Here the CDR3 reads CSAPDLGAGSYEQYF. The CDR3 DNA reads as TGCAGTGCCCCGGACCTTGGGGCGGGGAGCTACGAGCAGTACTTC.